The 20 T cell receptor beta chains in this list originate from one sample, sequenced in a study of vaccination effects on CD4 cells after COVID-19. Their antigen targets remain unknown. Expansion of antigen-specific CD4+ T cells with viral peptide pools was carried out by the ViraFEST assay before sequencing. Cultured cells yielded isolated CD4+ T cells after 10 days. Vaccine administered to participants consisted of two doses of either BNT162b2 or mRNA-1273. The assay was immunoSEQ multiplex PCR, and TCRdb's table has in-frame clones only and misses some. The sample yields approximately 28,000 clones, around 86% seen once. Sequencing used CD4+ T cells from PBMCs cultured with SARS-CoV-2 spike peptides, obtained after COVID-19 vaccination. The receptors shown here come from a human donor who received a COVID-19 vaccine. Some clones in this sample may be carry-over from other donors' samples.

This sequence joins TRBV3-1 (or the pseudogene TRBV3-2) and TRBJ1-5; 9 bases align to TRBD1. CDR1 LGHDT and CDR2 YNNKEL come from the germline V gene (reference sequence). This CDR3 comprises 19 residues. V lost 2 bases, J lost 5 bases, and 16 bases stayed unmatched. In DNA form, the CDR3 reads TGTGCCAGCAGCCAATATACTGGGACAGGGTCCCTCCGATATCAGCCCCAGCATTTT. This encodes CASSQYTGTGSLRYQPQHF.

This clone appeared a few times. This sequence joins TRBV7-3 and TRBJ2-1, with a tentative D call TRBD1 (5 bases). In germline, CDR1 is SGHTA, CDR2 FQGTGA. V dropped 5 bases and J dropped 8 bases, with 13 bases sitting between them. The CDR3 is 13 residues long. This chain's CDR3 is CASSPSGSHEQFF. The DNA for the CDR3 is TGTGCCAGCAGCCCCTCAGGGTCGCATGAGCAGTTCTTC.

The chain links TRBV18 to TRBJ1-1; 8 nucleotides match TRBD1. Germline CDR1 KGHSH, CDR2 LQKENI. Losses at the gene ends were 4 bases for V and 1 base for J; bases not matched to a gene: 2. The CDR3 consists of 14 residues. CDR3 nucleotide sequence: TGTGCCAGCTCACTCGGACAGGGGAACACTGAAGCTTTCTTT. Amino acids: CASSLGQGNTEAFF. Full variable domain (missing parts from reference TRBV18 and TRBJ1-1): NAGVMQNPRHLVRRRGQEARLRCSPMKGHSHVYWYRQLPEEGLKFMVYLQKENIIDESGMPKERFSAEFPKEGPSILRIQQVVRGDSAAYFCASSLGQGNTEAFFGQGTRLTVV.

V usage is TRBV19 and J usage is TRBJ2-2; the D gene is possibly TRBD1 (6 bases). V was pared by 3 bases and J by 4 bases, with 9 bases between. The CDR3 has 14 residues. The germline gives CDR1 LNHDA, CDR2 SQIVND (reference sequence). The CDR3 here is CASSIEGGTGELFF. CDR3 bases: TGTGCCAGTAGTATCGAAGGGGGCACCGGGGAGCTGTTTTTT.

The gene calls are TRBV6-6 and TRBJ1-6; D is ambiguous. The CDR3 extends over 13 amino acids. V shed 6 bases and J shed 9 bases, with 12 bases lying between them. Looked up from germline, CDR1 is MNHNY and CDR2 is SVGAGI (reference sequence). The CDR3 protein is CASRASYFSPLHF. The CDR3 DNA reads TGTGCCAGCAGGGCGTCATACTTTTCACCCCTCCACTTT.

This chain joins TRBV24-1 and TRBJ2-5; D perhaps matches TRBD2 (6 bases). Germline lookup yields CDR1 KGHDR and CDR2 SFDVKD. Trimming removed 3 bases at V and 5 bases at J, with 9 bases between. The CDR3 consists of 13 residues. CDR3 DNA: TGTGCCACCAGTGATGAGGGGAGGGAGACCCAGTACTTC. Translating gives CATSDEGRETQYF.

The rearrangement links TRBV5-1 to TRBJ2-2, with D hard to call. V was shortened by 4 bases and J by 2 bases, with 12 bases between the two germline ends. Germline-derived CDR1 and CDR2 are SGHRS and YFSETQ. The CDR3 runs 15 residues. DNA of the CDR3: TGCGCCAGCAGCCCGATTACGGACAACACCGGGGAGCTGTTTTTT. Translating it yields CASSPITDNTGELFF.

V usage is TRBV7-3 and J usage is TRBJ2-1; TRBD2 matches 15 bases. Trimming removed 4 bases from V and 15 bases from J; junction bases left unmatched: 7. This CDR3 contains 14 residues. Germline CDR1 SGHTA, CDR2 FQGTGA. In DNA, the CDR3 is TGTGCCAGCAGCTCAACGGGACTAGCGGGGGGACTGTTCTTC. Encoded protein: CASSSTGLAGGLFF.

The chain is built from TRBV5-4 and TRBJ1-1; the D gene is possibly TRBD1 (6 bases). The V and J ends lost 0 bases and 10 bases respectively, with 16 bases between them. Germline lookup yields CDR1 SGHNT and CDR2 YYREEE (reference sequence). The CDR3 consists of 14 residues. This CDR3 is CASSLAGPGVGAFF. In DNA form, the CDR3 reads TGTGCCAGCAGCTTGGCCGGGCCAGGGGTCGGAGCTTTCTTT.

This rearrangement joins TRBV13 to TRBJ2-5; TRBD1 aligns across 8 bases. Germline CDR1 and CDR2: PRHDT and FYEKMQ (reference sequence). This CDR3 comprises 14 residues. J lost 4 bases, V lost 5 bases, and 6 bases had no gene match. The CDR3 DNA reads TGTGCCAGCAGCCATGGAGACAGGGGAGAGACCCAGTACTTC. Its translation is CASSHGDRGETQYF.

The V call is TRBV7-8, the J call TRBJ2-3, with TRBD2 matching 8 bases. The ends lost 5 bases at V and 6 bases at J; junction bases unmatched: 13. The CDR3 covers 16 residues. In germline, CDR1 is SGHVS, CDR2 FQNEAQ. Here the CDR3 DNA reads TGTGCCAGCAGCCCAGCGAGGGTAGCGGGGTCGGATACGCAGTATTTT. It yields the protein CASSPARVAGSDTQYF.

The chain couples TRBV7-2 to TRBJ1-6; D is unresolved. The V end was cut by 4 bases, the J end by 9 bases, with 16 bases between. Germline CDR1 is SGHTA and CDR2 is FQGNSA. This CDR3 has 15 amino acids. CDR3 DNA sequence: TGTGCCAGCAGCTCCGTGGCGGGAGGCCTTTCACCCCTCCACTTT. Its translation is CASSSVAGGLSPLHF.

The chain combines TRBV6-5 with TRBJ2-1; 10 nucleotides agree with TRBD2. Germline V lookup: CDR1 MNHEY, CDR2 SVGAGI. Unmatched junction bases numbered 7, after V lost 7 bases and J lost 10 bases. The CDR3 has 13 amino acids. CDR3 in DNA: TGTGCCAGCACTAGCGGGGGACATAGGGAGCAGTTCTTC. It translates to CASTSGGHREQFF.

The CDR3 here is CASSELRLAGYNNEQFF. As DNA, the CDR3 is TGCGCCAGCAGTGAGCTCCGACTAGCGGGGTATAACAATGAGCAGTTCTTC. The genes are TRBV10-1 and TRBJ2-1; 11 positions match TRBD2. Germline V lookup: CDR1 WNHNN, CDR2 SYGVQD (reference sequence). V lost 2 bases, J lost 5 bases, and 8 bases stayed unmatched. The CDR3 sequence is 17 residues long.

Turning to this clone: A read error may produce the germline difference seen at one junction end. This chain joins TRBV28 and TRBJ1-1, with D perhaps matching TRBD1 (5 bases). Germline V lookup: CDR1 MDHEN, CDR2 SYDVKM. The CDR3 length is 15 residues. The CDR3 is CASSLTSGWNAEAFF. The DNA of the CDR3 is TGTGCCAGCAGTTTAACGTCAGGGTGGAACGCTGAAGCTTTCTTT.

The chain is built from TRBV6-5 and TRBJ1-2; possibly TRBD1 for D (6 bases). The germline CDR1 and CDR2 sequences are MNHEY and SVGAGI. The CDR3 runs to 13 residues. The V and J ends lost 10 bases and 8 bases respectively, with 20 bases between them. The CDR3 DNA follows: TGTGCCACCCGCCGGGGGGGCTGGCAGGGCTACACCTTC. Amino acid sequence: CATRRGGWQGYTF.

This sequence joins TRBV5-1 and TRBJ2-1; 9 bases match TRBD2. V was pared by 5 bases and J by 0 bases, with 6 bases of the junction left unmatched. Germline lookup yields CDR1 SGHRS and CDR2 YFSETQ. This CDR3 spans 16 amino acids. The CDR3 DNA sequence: TGCGCCAGCAGGACCCTAGCGGGGAGCTCCTACAATGAGCAGTTCTTC. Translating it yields CASRTLAGSSYNEQFF.

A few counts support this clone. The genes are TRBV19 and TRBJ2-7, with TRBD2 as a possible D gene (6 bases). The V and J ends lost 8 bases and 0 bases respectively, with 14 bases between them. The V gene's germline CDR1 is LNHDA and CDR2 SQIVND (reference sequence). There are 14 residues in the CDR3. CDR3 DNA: TGTGCCAGTCAGATACGCGGGGCCTCCTACGAGCAGTACGTC. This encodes CASQIRGASYEQYV.

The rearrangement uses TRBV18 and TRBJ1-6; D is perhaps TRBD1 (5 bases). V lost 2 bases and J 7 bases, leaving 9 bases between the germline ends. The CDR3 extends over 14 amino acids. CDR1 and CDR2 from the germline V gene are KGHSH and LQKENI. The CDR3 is CASSPVRDNSPLHF. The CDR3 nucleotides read TGTGCCAGCTCACCAGTCAGGGACAATTCACCCCTCCACTTT.

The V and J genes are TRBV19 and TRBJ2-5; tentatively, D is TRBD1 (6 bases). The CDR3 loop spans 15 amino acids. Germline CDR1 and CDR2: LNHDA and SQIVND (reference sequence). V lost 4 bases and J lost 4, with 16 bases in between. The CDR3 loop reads CASSTRTVRGETQYF. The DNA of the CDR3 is TGTGCCAGTAGTACCCGGACAGTAAGAGGAGAGACCCAGTACTTC.